Presented here are 5 T cell receptor beta chains from one specimen sequenced in a study of blood T cell repertoires in COVID-19. Method: immunoSEQ multiplex PCR; TCRdb's copy keeps in-frame clones and lacks some. The table has roughly 68,000 clones, around 87% seen once. The sample consisted of peripheral blood. The receptors derive from a man aged 50-60 years with active COVID-19.

The chain uses TRBV9 and TRBJ2-1, with TRBD2 as a possible D gene (5 bases). The CDR3 covers 14 residues. The V end was cut by 1 base, the J end by 6 bases, with 11 bases between. CDR1 and CDR2 from the germline V gene are SGDLS and YYNGEE. The CDR3 loop is CASSVFLAGNEQFF. The CDR3 bases are TGTGCCAGCAGCGTATTCCTAGCTGGCAATGAGCAGTTCTTC.

This chain connects TRBV5-4 to TRBJ2-5; D might be TRBD2 (7 bases). The ends were cut back, 4 bases at V and 7 bases at J, with 20 bases in the middle. This CDR3 spans 15 amino acids. In germline, CDR1 is SGHNT, CDR2 YYREEE (reference sequence). The CDR3 reads CASSVGGGLKGTQYF. CDR3 nucleotides: TGTGCCAGCAGCGTGGGCGGGGGCCTGAAAGGGACCCAGTACTTC.

The gene calls are TRBV6-5 and TRBJ1-3, with 8 bases that match TRBD1. This CDR3 spans 14 amino acids. Germline V lookup: CDR1 MNHEY, CDR2 SVGAGI. V shed 10 bases, J shed 4 bases, and the junction held 9 bases outside the gene matches. The CDR3 nucleotides are TGTGCCATTTCGACAGGGGAAGCCGGAAACACCATATATTTT. Its protein is CAISTGEAGNTIYF.

The table lists this clone with a count of one. The chain couples TRBV6-2 or TRBV6-3 to TRBJ2-3, with TRBD2 matching over 10 bases. The V and J ends lost 6 bases and 5 bases, in that order; junction bases with no gene match: 14. Germline-derived CDR1 and CDR2 are MNHEY and SVGEGT. This CDR3 spans 17 amino acids. The chain's CDR3 is CASSSHFLAGVVDTQYF. CDR3 coding DNA: TGTGCCAGCAGCTCACATTTTCTAGCGGGAGTGGTAGATACGCAGTATTTT.

This clone was counted once. CDR3 in amino acids: CASSPRQLANTGELFF. In DNA, the CDR3 is TGTGCCAGCAGCCCACGACAGCTCGCGAACACCGGGGAGCTGTTTTTT. J is TRBJ2-2 and V is TRBV7-9; D is perhaps TRBD1 (5 bases). The germline V and J ends were trimmed by 5 bases and 0 bases, with 13 bases remaining between them. The germline CDR1 and CDR2 sequences are SEHNR and FQNEAQ (reference sequence). The CDR3 has 16 amino acids.